The subject of this entry is one TCR beta chain. Its antigen is as yet unknown. The second PCR ran about 7 to 12 cycles with a sample-barcoded 5' primer and J-beta primers. CDR3-containing paired-end reads numbered at least 2.5 million in each sample. TCRdb re-called the 5' RACE reads through MiXCR, storing one row per CDR3 protein. The table lists 700,000 or so distinct CDR3 sequences, about 24% of them singletons, with 20% to 25% in the top ten. The entry originates in a study of blood T cells in healthy people across ages. Findings and limits, study-wide: Estimated diversity across one million T cells was deemed an underestimate. Relative to aged donors, long-lived donors carried more naive CD4+ cells and displayed higher diversity.

This sequence was found in an older man in good health. The specimen was blood.

Written as DNA, the CDR3 is TGTGCCAGCAGCCAAGATTACGCCAGCCCTAACTATGGCTACACCTTC. Amino acid sequence: CASSQDYASPNYGYTF. V usage is TRBV3-1 and J usage is TRBJ1-2; no clear D. Trimming left V 0 bases short and J 0 bases short, with 11 bases between. The CDR3 runs 16 residues. Germline V lookup: CDR1 LGHDT, CDR2 YNNKEL (reference sequence).